A single sample gave rise to the 10 T cell receptor beta chains below, sequenced in a study of blood T cell repertoires in COVID-19. Repertoires were generated with immunoSEQ multiplex PCR, while TCRdb's copy carries only in-frame clones and drops some. Of around 50,000 clones listed, under 95% were seen once; the top ten hold just under 6.5%. The sample taken for sequencing was peripheral blood. The receptor source for this set is a man between 65 and 80 years old with active COVID-19.

Written as DNA, the CDR3 is TGTGCCAGCAGACCCCGGGACAGGGTTCAAGAGACCCAGTACTTC. As protein: CASRPRDRVQETQYF. The rearrangement links TRBV2 to TRBJ2-5, with TRBD1 matching over 9 bases. Germline CDR1 and CDR2: SNHLY and FYNNEI. Unmatched junction bases numbered 7, after V lost 6 bases and J lost 2 bases. The CDR3 is 15 residues long.

The table lists this clone with a count of one. The V call is TRBV27, the J call TRBJ1-6, with 11 bases lining up with TRBD1. Trimming took 6 bases from V and 9 from J; bases not matched to a gene: 7. The CDR3 consists of 15 residues. The germline V gene has CDR1 MNHEY and CDR2 SMNVEV (reference sequence). The CDR3 is CASSLLDRGPSPLHF. The CDR3 region has the DNA TGTGCCAGCAGCTTGTTGGACAGGGGGCCTTCACCCCTCCACTTT.

This clone was observed once. DNA of the CDR3: TGTGCCAGCAGCCCTCAGGGACTCCGCAATGAGCAGTTCTTC. It codes for CASSPQGLRNEQFF. The gene calls are TRBV14 and TRBJ2-1; D may be TRBD2 (6 bases). Germline values: CDR1 SGHDN, CDR2 FVKESK. There are 14 residues in the CDR3. With 4 bases removed from V and 6 bases from J, the gap between germline ends came to 13 bases.

In DNA form, the CDR3 reads TGTGCCAGCAGGCAGGACAGGGGGTTCACCGGGGAGCTGTTTTTT. The encoded protein is CASRQDRGFTGELFF. The gene calls are TRBV6-5 and TRBJ2-2; TRBD1 matches at 10 bases. The germline V gene has CDR1 MNHEY and CDR2 SVGAGI. This CDR3 is built from 15 residues. V gave up 6 bases and J gave up 4 bases; unmatched junction bases: 5.

V and J are TRBV13 and TRBJ2-1, with 14 nucleotides matching TRBD2. J gave up 1 base and V 5 bases, and 4 bases lay outside the gene matches. Germline CDR1 and CDR2: PRHDT and FYEKMQ (reference sequence). The CDR3 length is 17 residues. The CDR3 here is CASSRTSGGPSYNEQFF. CDR3 nucleotides: TGTGCCAGCAGCAGGACTAGCGGGGGGCCTTCCTACAATGAGCAGTTCTTC. The entire variable domain, with the rest obtained from reference TRBV13 and TRBJ2-1, is as follows: AAGVIQSPRHLIKEKRETATLKCYPIPRHDTVYWYQQGPGQDPQFLISFYEKMQSDKGSIPDRFSAQQFSDYHSELNMSSLELGDSALYFCASSRTSGGPSYNEQFFGPGTRLTVL.

The chain couples TRBV6-5 to TRBJ1-5; TRBD1 matches at 10 bases. V shed 4 bases and J 15 bases; nucleotides not matched to a gene: 15. The CDR3 covers 15 residues. The germline V gene encodes CDR1 MNHEY and CDR2 SVGAGI. The CDR3 loop reads CASSFSSGTGAIVHF. CDR3 sequence (DNA): TGTGCCAGCAGTTTCTCGAGCGGGACAGGGGCAATCGTGCATTTT.

This clone has more than one count but fewer than ten. The chain links TRBV5-1 to TRBJ2-2, with D unresolved. This CDR3 spans 14 amino acids. V was shortened by 0 bases and J by 4 bases, with 7 bases between the two germline ends. Germline V gene sequence: CDR1 SGHRS, CDR2 YFSETQ. The CDR3 here is CASSLGGGTGELFF. CDR3 bases: TGCGCCAGCAGCTTGGGAGGTGGCACCGGGGAGCTGTTTTTT. Full variable domain (outside the CDR3, taken from reference TRBV5-1 and TRBJ2-2): KAGVTQTPRYLIKTRGQQVTLSCSPISGHRSVSWYQQTPGQGLQFLFEYFSETQRNKGNFPGRFSGRQFSNSRSEMNVSTLELGDSALYLCASSLGGGTGELFFGEGSRLTVL.

The chain carries TRBV2 and TRBJ2-7; TRBD1 aligns across 9 bases. With 6 bases clipped from V and 3 bases from J, the junction kept 9 bases outside the gene matches. The CDR3 length is 15 residues. The germline CDR1 and CDR2 sequences are SNHLY and FYNNEI. The CDR3 sequence is CASSVPTGGNYEQYF. The DNA of the CDR3 is TGTGCCAGCAGCGTCCCGACAGGGGGGAACTACGAGCAGTACTTC.

The chain joins TRBV11-2 to TRBJ2-4; maybe TRBD2 (7 bases). The germline V gene encodes CDR1 SGHAT and CDR2 FQNNGV. V was cut by 4 bases and J by 8 bases, with 15 bases left in between. This CDR3 has 14 residues. CDR3 sequence (DNA): TGTGCCAGCAGCTCTGGGGGGGCTGGGTACATTCAGTACTTC. This sequence encodes CASSSGGAGYIQYF.

The chain uses TRBV6-1 and TRBJ2-5, with TRBD2 identical over 13 bases. The CDR3 extends over 17 amino acids. Germline CDR1 reads MNHNS; CDR2 reads SASEGT. The V and J ends lost 3 bases and 2 bases, in that order; junction bases with no gene match: 6. This CDR3 is CASSEGLAGRRQETQYF. Written as DNA, the CDR3 is TGTGCCAGCAGTGAGGGACTAGCGGGGAGAAGACAAGAGACCCAGTACTTC.